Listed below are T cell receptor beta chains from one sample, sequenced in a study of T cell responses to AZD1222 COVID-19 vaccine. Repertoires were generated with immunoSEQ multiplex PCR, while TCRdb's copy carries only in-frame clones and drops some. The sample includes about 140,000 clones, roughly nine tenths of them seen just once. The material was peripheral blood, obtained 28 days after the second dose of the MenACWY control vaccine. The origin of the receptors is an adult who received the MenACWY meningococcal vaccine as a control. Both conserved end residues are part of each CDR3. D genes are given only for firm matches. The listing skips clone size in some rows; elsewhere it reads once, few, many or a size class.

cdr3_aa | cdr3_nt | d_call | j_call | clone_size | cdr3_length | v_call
CASSMGKQGSNTGELFF | TGTGCCAGTAGTATGGGGAAACAGGGGTCCAACACCGGGGAGCTGTTTTTT | TRBD1 | TRBJ2-2 | . | 17 | TRBV19
CASSPKTTHSEQFF | TGTGCCAGCTCACCAAAGACTACCCACAGTGAGCAGTTCTTC | . | TRBJ2-1 | . | 14 | TRBV18
CASSRRGAQSGEQYF | TGTGCCAGCAGTCGCCGAGGGGCCCAATCCGGGGAGCAGTACTTC | . | TRBJ2-7 | . | 15 | TRBV6-1
CASSIVGTGQLNEQFF | TGTGCCAGTAGTATAGTTGGGACAGGACAACTCAATGAGCAGTTCTTC | TRBD1 | TRBJ2-1 | . | 16 | TRBV19
CASSRGRSYEQYF | TGTGCCAGCAGTAGGGGCCGCTCCTACGAGCAGTACTTC | . | TRBJ2-7 | . | 13 | TRBV7-8
CASTMKDRANSPLHF | TGCGCCAGCACCATGAAAGACAGGGCCAATTCACCCCTCCACTTT | TRBD1 | TRBJ1-6 | few | 15 | TRBV5-1
CASSFPSRPEKLFF | TGTGCCAGCAGTTTTCCCTCCAGGCCGGAAAAACTGTTTTTT | . | TRBJ1-4 | . | 14 | TRBV28
CASSRTTNQPQHF | TGTGCCAGCAGCCGAACTACAAATCAGCCCCAGCATTTT | . | TRBJ1-5 | once | 13 | TRBV7-2
CASSLVQTYEQYF | TGTGCCAGCAGTTTAGTACAGACCTACGAGCAGTACTTC | . | TRBJ2-7 | . | 13 | TRBV12-3/TRBV12-4
CASSFQTGDEETQYF | TGTGCCAGCAGCTTCCAGACAGGGGACGAAGAGACCCAGTACTTC | TRBD1 | TRBJ2-5 | . | 15 | TRBV7-2
CASGRRSTNEKLFF | TGTGCCAGCGGTCGTAGGTCAACTAATGAAAAACTGTTTTTT | . | TRBJ1-4 | . | 14 | TRBV2
CASSMGSGRAPPGEQFF | TGTGCCAGTAGTATGGGTAGCGGGAGGGCCCCACCGGGTGAGCAGTTCTTC | TRBD2 | TRBJ2-1 | . | 17 | TRBV19
CAIGQRGWEQYF | TGTGCCATCGGCCAACGTGGATGGGAGCAGTACTTC | . | TRBJ2-7 | . | 12 | TRBV10-3
CASSLGANTEAFF | TGTGCCAGCAGCTTAGGTGCGAACACTGAAGCTTTCTTT | . | TRBJ1-1 | . | 13 | TRBV13
CASSLGGGRWADTQYF | TGTGCCAGCAGCTTAGGGGGAGGGCGATGGGCAGATACGCAGTATTTT | TRBD2 | TRBJ2-3 | . | 16 | TRBV7-2
CASSRGSSGGTGELFF | TGTGCCAGCAGCCGGGGCTCTAGCGGGGGGACCGGGGAGCTGTTTTTT | TRBD2 | TRBJ2-2 | . | 16 | TRBV5-6
CASSPQGLSYEQYF | TGCGCCAGCTCGCCGCAGGGACTCTCCTACGAGCAGTACTTC | . | TRBJ2-7 | . | 14 | TRBV10-1
CASSRTGQGTNSYEQYF | TGTGCCAGCAGCCGAACTGGACAGGGGACCAACTCCTACGAGCAGTACTTC | TRBD1 | TRBJ2-7 | . | 17 | TRBV5-6
CASSGDGGSYEQYF | TGTGCCAGCAGCGGGGACGGCGGCTCCTACGAGCAGTACTTC | . | TRBJ2-7 | . | 14 | TRBV3-1/TRBV3-2
CASSHIFGQGNYGYTF | TGTGCCAGCAGCCACATATTCGGACAGGGGAACTATGGCTACACCTTC | TRBD1 | TRBJ1-2 | . | 16 | TRBV14
CASSSDRSYEQYF | TGTGCCAGCAGCTCGGACAGGTCCTACGAGCAGTACTTC | TRBD1 | TRBJ2-7 | . | 13 | TRBV7-9
CSALEQPDYGYTF | TGCAGCGCCCTGGAACAGCCAGACTATGGCTACACCTTC | . | TRBJ1-2 | . | 13 | TRBV29-1
CASQKSGRARVTYEQYF | TGTGCCAGTCAAAAATCGGGGAGAGCCCGAGTAACTTACGAGCAGTACTTC | . | TRBJ2-7 | . | 17 | TRBV19
CASSSQQGASTDTQYF | TGTGCCAGCTCATCACAGCAGGGGGCTAGCACAGATACGCAGTATTTT | TRBD1 | TRBJ2-3 | . | 16 | TRBV18
CASSSQPHSGNTIYF | TGTGCCAGCAGTTCTCAGCCTCACTCTGGAAACACCATATATTTT | . | TRBJ1-3 | . | 15 | TRBV6-5
CASLGPAENEQYF | TGTGCCAGCTTGGGCCCCGCTGAGAACGAGCAGTACTTC | . | TRBJ2-7 | . | 13 | TRBV28
CASSVATVGSETQYF | TGTGCCAGCAGCGTAGCAACAGTAGGATCAGAGACCCAGTACTTC | . | TRBJ2-5 | . | 15 | TRBV9
CASSLLGGGEQYF | TGTGCCAGCAGTTTGTTAGGCGGAGGCGAGCAGTACTTC | . | TRBJ2-7 | . | 13 | TRBV12-3/TRBV12-4
CASSPLPPGTGGTGELFF | TGTGCCAGCTCACCGCTTCCTCCCGGGACAGGGGGCACCGGGGAGCTGTTTTTT | TRBD1 | TRBJ2-2 | . | 18 | TRBV18
CASSEPGGAEQYF | TGTGCCAGCAGTGAACCCGGCGGGGCCGAGCAGTACTTC | . | TRBJ2-7 | . | 13 | TRBV2
CSVGGNGNEKLFF | TGCAGCGTTGGGGGGAATGGGAATGAAAAACTGTTTTTT | . | TRBJ1-4 | . | 13 | TRBV29-1
CASEPGTGLYEQYF | TGTGCCAGTGAGCCCGGGACAGGGCTCTACGAGCAGTACTTC | TRBD1 | TRBJ2-7 | . | 14 | TRBV6-6
CARSFTGQVSYNSPLHF | TGTGCCAGAAGCTTTACGGGACAGGTATCCTATAATTCACCCCTCCACTTT | TRBD1 | TRBJ1-6 | . | 17 | TRBV5-3
CASSLDRERADTQYF | TGTGCCAGTAGCTTAGACAGGGAAAGGGCAGATACGCAGTATTTT | TRBD1 | TRBJ2-3 | . | 15 | TRBV19
CASSHQHTRHEQFF | TGTGCCAGCAGCCACCAGCATACTAGGCATGAGCAGTTCTTC | . | TRBJ2-1 | few | 14 | TRBV6-2/TRBV6-3
CASSPGGGGDTQYF | TGCGCCAGCAGCCCTGGCGGGGGGGGAGATACGCAGTATTTT | TRBD2 | TRBJ2-3 | . | 14 | TRBV4-3
CASSYDRGEQYF | TGTGCCAGCAGCTACGACAGGGGCGAGCAGTACTTC | TRBD1 | TRBJ2-7 | . | 12 | TRBV9
CASSLAAGDSDTQYF | TGTGCCAGCAGCTTAGCAGCGGGAGACTCAGATACGCAGTATTTT | TRBD2 | TRBJ2-3 | . | 15 | TRBV7-9
CASSADLNTEAFF | TGCGCCAGCAGTGCCGATTTGAACACTGAAGCTTTCTTT | . | TRBJ1-1 | few | 13 | TRBV10-1
CASQLSYNSPLHF | TGTGCCAGTCAGCTCTCCTATAATTCACCCCTCCACTTT | . | TRBJ1-6 | few | 13 | TRBV12-3/TRBV12-4
CASSRSIGANQETQYF | TGTGCCAGCAGCCGCTCCATCGGGGCGAACCAAGAGACCCAGTACTTC | . | TRBJ2-5 | . | 16 | TRBV28
CASSLLRSGGSNTGELFF | TGTGCCAGCAGCTTACTCCGAAGCGGGGGGTCGAACACCGGGGAGCTGTTTTTT | TRBD2 | TRBJ2-2 | . | 18 | TRBV7-9
CASSTGYQGANGNTIYF | TGTGCCAGCAGCACGGGCTATCAGGGGGCAAATGGAAACACCATATATTTT | TRBD1 | TRBJ1-3 | . | 17 | TRBV7-9
CASSTQNIGQGTQYF | TGTGCCAGCAGCACACAAAACATCGGACAGGGGACCCAGTACTTC | TRBD1 | TRBJ2-5 | once | 15 | TRBV7-2
CASIPGQWNTEAFF | TGTGCCAGCATCCCGGGACAGTGGAACACTGAAGCTTTCTTT | TRBD1 | TRBJ1-1 | . | 14 | TRBV7-9
CASSYVKQGREGYTF | TGTGCCAGCAGTTACGTCAAACAGGGACGGGAGGGCTACACCTTC | . | TRBJ1-2 | . | 15 | TRBV6-2/TRBV6-3
CASSLASDEQFF | TGTGCCAGCAGCTTGGCCAGCGATGAGCAGTTCTTC | . | TRBJ2-1 | . | 12 | TRBV5-6
CASRGALVTGELFF | TGTGCCAGCAGGGGGGCCCTGGTGACCGGGGAGCTGTTTTTT | . | TRBJ2-2 | . | 14 | TRBV2
CASSYQTGASSYEQYF | TGTGCCAGCAGTTACCAGACAGGGGCGAGCTCCTACGAGCAGTACTTC | TRBD1 | TRBJ2-7 | . | 16 | TRBV6-5
CAISDRGRPSHEQYF | TGTGCCATCAGTGACAGGGGCCGCCCTTCGCACGAGCAGTACTTC | . | TRBJ2-7 | . | 15 | TRBV10-3